These 17 T cell receptor beta chains originate from one sample sequenced in a study of T cell repertoires in cytomegalovirus infection. TCRdb ran MiXCR on the reads and lists one entry per CDR3 protein. The repertoire holds more than 400,000 distinct CDR3 sequences, with about 25% as singletons. Source material: PBMCs. Source of these receptors: a human donor in good health (CMV status not recorded). Some clones in this sample may be carry-over from other donors' samples.

This clonotype has only a few counts. The rearrangement joins TRBV5-6 to TRBJ2-1, with D unclear. The CDR3 loop spans 16 amino acids. Germline CDR1 reads SGHDT; CDR2 reads YYEEEE. The ends were cut back, 0 bases at V and 4 bases at J, with 14 bases in the middle. DNA for the CDR3: TGTGCCAGCAGCTTGGGATGGAGAACCTTATACAATGAGCAGTTCTTC. It codes for CASSLGWRTLYNEQFF.

In this sample, this clonotype turned up a few times. This rearrangement joins TRBV5-1 to TRBJ1-6; D might be TRBD1 (5 bases). V lost 4 bases and J 4 bases, leaving 12 bases between the germline ends. Germline CDR1 is SGHRS and CDR2 is YFSETQ. This CDR3 is built from 15 residues. The CDR3 spells CASSTSTDYNSPLHF. CDR3 nucleotides: TGCGCCAGCAGCACTTCGACAGATTATAATTCACCCCTCCACTTT.

The sample holds a few counts of this clonotype. The chain links TRBV7-2 to TRBJ2-1, with 7 bases matching TRBD1. The CDR3 sequence is 15 residues long. Unmatched junction bases numbered 8, after V lost 4 bases and J lost 5 bases. From germline, CDR1 is SGHTA and CDR2 FQGNSA. CDR3 residues: CASSYRTGQNNEQFF. DNA for the CDR3: TGTGCCAGCAGCTACCGGACGGGACAGAACAATGAGCAGTTCTTC.

This clonotype has just a few counts. The V and J genes are TRBV6-1 and TRBJ2-3; 13 nucleotides align to TRBD2. Germline trimming cut 6 bases from V and 5 bases from J; bases unmatched to any gene: 5. There are 15 residues in the CDR3. Germline loops: CDR1 MNHNS, CDR2 SASEGT. The chain's CDR3 is CASRRLAGGEDTQYF. The CDR3 coding sequence is TGTGCCAGCAGAAGACTAGCGGGAGGCGAAGATACGCAGTATTTT.

The J gene is TRBJ2-1, the V gene TRBV12-3 or TRBV12-4, with a weak D call TRBD1 (6 bases). CDR3 length: 17 amino acids. The ends were cut back, 4 bases at V and 1 base at J, with 17 bases in the middle. The CDR3 coding sequence is TGTGCCAGCAGTTACCGACACAGTGACAGGTCCTACAATGAGCAGTTCTTC. Protein product: CASSYRHSDRSYNEQFF.

CDR3 sequence reads: CASSQGRRLAGGSYF. DNA of the CDR3: TGTGCCAGCAGCCAAGGAAGAAGACTAGCGGGAGGGTCATATTTT. The V call is TRBV3-1, the J call TRBJ2-3; 14 bases align to TRBD2. The CDR3 loop spans 15 amino acids. Germline V lookup: CDR1 LGHDT, CDR2 YNNKEL (reference sequence). The V and J ends lost 1 base and 15 bases, in that order; junction bases with no gene match: 9.

There are many counts of this clonotype. V is TRBV7-9 and J is TRBJ2-1; 13 nucleotides align to TRBD2. The CDR3 length is 19 residues. CDR1 and CDR2 (germline): SEHNR, FQNEAQ (reference sequence). The trim removed 5 bases at V and 8 bases at J, leaving 18 bases unmatched. The CDR3 bases are TGTGCCAGCAGCCGCCCACACATAACTAGCGGGAGGGTCTGGGATGAGCAGTTCTTC. It is translated as CASSRPHITSGRVWDEQFF.

This clonotype was seen ten or more times. The chain joins TRBV7-2 to TRBJ2-5; D perhaps matches TRBD1 (6 bases). V was pared by 3 bases and J by 5 bases, with 13 bases between. The CDR3 sequence is 14 residues long. The germline V gene encodes CDR1 SGHTA and CDR2 FQGNSA. The CDR3 protein is CASSLKGVGETQYF. In nucleotides, the CDR3 is TGTGCCAGCAGCTTGAAGGGGGTTGGGGAGACCCAGTACTTC. Complete variable domain (other parts from reference TRBV7-2 and TRBJ2-5): GAGVSQSPSNKVTEKGKDVELRCDPISGHTALYWYRQSLGQGLEFLIYFQGNSAPDKSGLPSDRFSAERTGGSVSTLTIQRTQQEDSAVYLCASSLKGVGETQYFGPGTRLLVL.

This clonotype was observed a few times. The CDR3 nucleotides read TGTGCCAGCAGCATTGGGTCTTACGAGCAGTACTTC. Translated: CASSIGSYEQYF. V is TRBV11-3 and J is TRBJ2-7; D remains unclear. The CDR3 spans 12 residues. CDR1 and CDR2 (germline): SGHNT, YENEEA. Trimming removed 5 bases from V and 4 bases from J, with 9 bases in between.

The chain couples TRBV7-2 to TRBJ2-7; D could derive from TRBD1 or TRBD2 (6 bases each). V was trimmed by 0 bases and J by 0 bases, leaving 12 bases between them. The CDR3 runs to 16 residues. Germline values: CDR1 SGHTA, CDR2 FQGNSA. CDR3 loop: CASSLASGASSYEQYF. DNA of the CDR3: TGTGCCAGCAGCTTAGCTTCGGGGGCTAGCTCCTACGAGCAGTACTTC.

The chain joins TRBV15 to TRBJ2-7, with D hard to call. Between the trimmed V and J ends, which lost 3 bases and 7 bases, there was a span of 16 bases. The CDR3 is 14 residues long. Per germline, CDR1 LNHNV and CDR2 YYDKDF (reference sequence). This CDR3 reads CATSSYRWAGEQYV. The CDR3 DNA is TGTGCCACCAGCAGCTACCGGTGGGCAGGTGAGCAGTACGTC.

This clonotype has just one count. The chain combines TRBV19 with TRBJ2-3, with 10 bases that match TRBD2. Germline V gene data show CDR1 as LNHDA and CDR2 as SQIVND (reference sequence). The CDR3 length is 16 residues. J lost 2 bases, V lost 5 bases, and 7 bases had no gene match. CDR3 region: CASSGRTSGLTDTQYF. The CDR3 bases are TGTGCCAGTAGTGGGCGGACTAGCGGCCTCACAGATACGCAGTATTTT.

This clonotype was found a few times. The chain recombines TRBV10-2 with TRBJ1-5; 10 bases agree with TRBD1. Unmatched junction bases numbered 3, after V lost 7 bases and J lost 6 bases. Germline CDR1 WSHSY, CDR2 SAAADI. There are 13 residues in the CDR3. The CDR3 spells CASTGTGVQPQHF. The CDR3 region has the DNA TGCGCCAGCACCGGGACAGGGGTTCAGCCCCAGCATTTT.

The chain employs TRBV12-3 or TRBV12-4 and TRBJ2-5, with a weak D call TRBD2 (6 bases). This CDR3 is 13 amino acids long. The V end lost 7 bases, the J end lost 4 bases, and 13 bases lay between the germline ends. CDR3 sequence reads: CASKPFGRETQYF. CDR3 DNA: TGTGCCAGCAAACCGTTCGGGAGAGAGACCCAGTACTTC.

The rearrangement uses TRBV11-2 and TRBJ2-5, with 9 bases fitting TRBD1. The CDR3 has 15 amino acids. Germline CDR1 SGHAT, CDR2 FQNNGV. V lost 3 bases to trimming and J lost 6 bases; unmatched junction nucleotides: 8. CDR3 nucleotides: TGTGCCAGCAGCTTTTTCCTGGACAGGGGCCAGACCCAGTACTTC. Its translation: CASSFFLDRGQTQYF.

This clonotype was seen ten or more times. V usage is TRBV7-8 and J usage is TRBJ2-6; D gene ambiguous. This CDR3 is built from 17 residues. Trimming cost V 2 bases and J 0 bases, with 11 bases left between them. Germline loops: CDR1 SGHVS, CDR2 FQNEAQ. The CDR3 DNA reads as TGTGCCAGCAGCTTACCGGGCCGCCACTCTGGGGCCAACGTCCTGACTTTC. This codes for CASSLPGRHSGANVLTF. The full variable domain, with the rest looked up from reference TRBV7-8 and TRBJ2-6, is GAGVSQSPRYKVAKRGQDVALRCDPISGHVSLFWYQQALGQGPEFLTYFQNEAQLDKSGLPSDRFFAERPEGSVSTLKIQRTQQEDSAVYLCASSLPGRHSGANVLTFGAGSRLTVL.

The V and J genes are TRBV13 and TRBJ2-2; D gene uncertain. Germline lookup yields CDR1 PRHDT and CDR2 FYEKMQ (reference sequence). The CDR3 has 16 residues. V was shortened by 5 bases and J by 3 bases, with 16 bases between the two germline ends. The CDR3, as DNA: TGTGCCAGCAGCCAACAAGGGTGGAGAGACACCGGGGAGCTGTTTTTT. Translating it yields CASSQQGWRDTGELFF.